One sample yielded the 28 T cell receptor beta chains listed below, sequenced in a study of graft-versus-host responses after intestinal transplantation (dated by TCRdb to the early 2020s). Libraries were made using the immunoSEQ multiplex PCR assay. Not all clones reach the TCRdb copy of this immuneACCESS table, which keeps in-frame sequences only. Checked studies attribute under half of the gap to unresolved V genes and leave the rest unexplained. Across this sample there are over 60,000 clones, with roughly 92% seen only once. The ten largest clones take up about 6.9% of the sample. Sequenced material: bone marrow, taken around 720 days after intestinal transplantation. Every receptor here comes from a human patient who received an intestinal transplant, so some T cells may come from the graft donor.

The V gene is TRBV7-3, the J gene TRBJ2-5; TRBD2 matches 7 bases. This CDR3 spans 15 amino acids. Losses at the gene ends were 5 bases for V and 5 bases for J; bases not matched to a gene: 11. Looked up from germline, CDR1 is SGHTA and CDR2 is FQGTGA. CDR3 protein: CASSPTAGYLETQYF. CDR3 DNA: TGTGCCAGCAGCCCAACAGCGGGGTATTTGGAGACCCAGTACTTC.

This chain links TRBV6-5 with TRBJ2-3; D gene ambiguous. The V and J ends lost 2 bases and 3 bases respectively, with 12 bases between them. This CDR3 has 15 amino acids. The germline CDR1 and CDR2 sequences are MNHEY and SVGAGI. This chain's CDR3 is CASSYGRLRTDTQYF. The CDR3 DNA reads as TGTGCCAGCAGTTACGGTCGACTGAGAACAGATACGCAGTATTTT.

CDR3 coding DNA: TGTGCCAGCTCACCGCCCGGGACGAACACCGGGGAGCTGTTTTTT. Translating gives CASSPPGTNTGELFF. The chain couples TRBV18 to TRBJ2-2; a possible D gene is TRBD2 (5 bases). CDR1 is KGHSH, CDR2 LQKENI, per germline. The CDR3 length is 15 residues. V lost 3 bases and J 0 bases, leaving 8 bases between the germline ends. Based on the CDR3 plus reference TRBV18 and TRBJ2-2, the full variable domain is NAGVMQNPRHLVRRRGQEARLRCSPMKGHSHVYWYRQLPEEGLKFMVYLQKENIIDESGMPKERFSAEFPKEGPSILRIQQVVRGDSAAYFCASSPPGTNTGELFFGEGSRLTVL.

The table lists this clone with a count of one. CDR3 bases: TGTGCCAGCAGCTCATTCCAGGGGGCCTGGAGCTATGGCTACACCTTC. It is translated as CASSSFQGAWSYGYTF. This chain joins TRBV7-9 and TRBJ1-2; 8 nucleotides line up with TRBD1. Germline-derived CDR1 and CDR2 are SEHNR and FQNEAQ (reference sequence). The CDR3 length is 16 residues. V shed 4 bases and J 4 bases; nucleotides not matched to a gene: 11.

This clone was seen only once. V gene TRBV2 combines with J gene TRBJ2-5; D gene uncertain. CDR3 size: 13 residues. Trimming took off 11 bases at V and 0 bases at J, with 13 bases between the two ends. CDR1 SNHLY and CDR2 FYNNEI come from the germline V gene. CDR3 in amino acids: CAGQIDNQETQYF. CDR3 nucleotide sequence: TGTGCCGGTCAGATAGATAACCAAGAGACCCAGTACTTC.

This rearrangement joins TRBV4-1 to TRBJ2-7; 8 bases are a match to TRBD1. This CDR3 has 17 amino acids. Germline V gives CDR1 MGHRA, CDR2 YSYEKL. V trimming: 0 bases; J trimming: 2 bases; junction bases outside the gene matches: 9. The CDR3 region has the DNA TGCGCCAGCAGCCAAGATCGGGACAGGCTTCCCCCCTACGAGCAGTACTTC. Amino acids: CASSQDRDRLPPYEQYF.

The V and J genes are TRBV29-1 and TRBJ2-7; D unclear. The V and J ends lost 5 bases and 2 bases respectively, with 13 bases between them. Per germline, CDR1 SQVTM and CDR2 ANQGSEA. The CDR3 spans 13 residues. The DNA of the CDR3 is TGCAGCGTTTCCCGCACGGATACCTACGAGCAGTACTTC. It encodes CSVSRTDTYEQYF.

The chain couples TRBV29-1 to TRBJ2-7; TRBD2 might be the D (6 bases). The germline V and J ends were trimmed by 4 bases and 2 bases, with 9 bases remaining between them. The germline V gene encodes CDR1 SQVTM and CDR2 ANQGSEA. CDR3 length: 12 amino acids. The CDR3 bases are TGCAGCGTTGGTGGGGGGACCTACGAGCAGTACTTC. This sequence encodes CSVGGGTYEQYF.

This clone has a handful of counts. The chain joins TRBV2 to TRBJ1-6, with TRBD1 matching over 11 bases. Unmatched junction bases numbered 7, after V lost 8 bases and J lost 10 bases. Germline-derived CDR1 and CDR2 are SNHLY and FYNNEI. There are 14 residues in the CDR3. The CDR3 nucleotides read TGTGCCAGCGGTCAGGGACAGGGGGAGTCACCCCTCCACTTT. This translates into CASGQGQGESPLHF.

The chain couples TRBV5-4 to TRBJ1-3; TRBD1 matches 8 bases. Germline assignment: CDR1 SGHNT and CDR2 YYREEE (reference sequence). The CDR3 is 16 amino acids. V was pared by 1 base and J by 4 bases, with 7 bases of the junction left unmatched. CDR3 coding DNA: TGTGCCAGCAGCTTGACCTCGGACAGGGCCGGAAACACCATATATTTT. It translates to CASSLTSDRAGNTIYF.

This clone has just a few counts. For the CDR3, the DNA is TGTGCCAGCAGCTCCCCCGACATGTACGAGCAGTACTTC. Residues: CASSSPDMYEQYF. This chain links TRBV7-9 with TRBJ2-7, with no clear D. CDR1 and CDR2 from the germline V gene are SEHNR and FQNEAQ (reference sequence). Trimming pared 4 bases from V and 4 bases from J, leaving 11 bases between. The CDR3 extends over 13 amino acids.

This chain connects TRBV9 to TRBJ2-1; D may be TRBD1 (6 bases). V was shortened by 6 bases and J by 4 bases, with 17 bases between the two germline ends. The CDR3 runs to 15 residues. Per the germline V gene, CDR1 is SGDLS and CDR2 is YYNGEE. The CDR3 reads CASTVGQGAYNEQFF. The CDR3 DNA sequence: TGTGCCAGCACCGTGGGACAAGGAGCGTACAATGAGCAGTTCTTC.

The chain is built from TRBV6-1 and TRBJ1-1; D is unresolved. The CDR3 is 12 residues long. CDR1 MNHNS and CDR2 SASEGT come from the germline V gene. V was pared by 3 bases and J by 5 bases, with 7 bases between. Here the CDR3 reads CASSDGSTEAFF. CDR3 in DNA: TGTGCCAGCAGTGATGGGTCGACTGAAGCTTTCTTT.

This chain uses TRBV28 with TRBJ1-1; 8 bases are a match to TRBD1. Per the germline V gene, CDR1 is MDHEN and CDR2 is SYDVKM. J gave up 1 base and V 7 bases, and 8 bases lay outside the gene matches. The CDR3 consists of 15 residues. CDR3 region: CASTFPGTGNTEAFF. The CDR3 DNA reads as TGTGCCAGCACTTTTCCCGGGACAGGGAACACTGAAGCTTTCTTT.

V and J are TRBV9 and TRBJ2-7, with 9 bases aligning to TRBD2. Germline V lookup: CDR1 SGDLS, CDR2 YYNGEE. The CDR3 consists of 15 residues. The trim removed 5 bases at V and 6 bases at J, leaving 12 bases unmatched. CDR3 loop: CASSAGTSPLGEQYF. The CDR3 bases are TGTGCCAGCAGTGCAGGGACTAGCCCGTTGGGCGAGCAGTACTTC.

The V and J genes are TRBV29-1 and TRBJ2-3; a weak D match, TRBD2 (6 bases). Looked up from germline, CDR1 is SQVTM and CDR2 is ANQGSEA. The CDR3 spans 13 residues. The V gene lost 5 bases and the J gene lost 5 bases, with 14 bases spanning the gap. DNA of the CDR3: TGCAGCGTTCGGGACTTCGGACGAGATACGCAGTATTTT. Protein: CSVRDFGRDTQYF.

This chain joins TRBV10-2 and TRBJ2-7; D is ambiguous. Trimming shortened V by 1 base and J by 2 bases, and 3 bases separated the two germline ends. CDR1 is WSHSY, CDR2 SAAADI, per germline. The CDR3 length is 12 residues. As DNA, the CDR3 is TGCGCCAGCAGTGAGTGGCCCTACGAGCAGTACTTC. Protein: CASSEWPYEQYF.

CDR3 sequence: CAWSLQGNGNTIYF. The CDR3 DNA reads TGTGCCTGGAGTCTCCAGGGGAATGGAAACACCATATATTTT. The rearrangement uses TRBV30 and TRBJ1-3, with a possible D match to TRBD1 (6 bases). V dropped 2 bases and J dropped 3 bases, with 11 bases sitting between them. The germline V gene has CDR1 GTSNPN and CDR2 SVGIG (reference sequence). The CDR3 is 14 amino acids. Full variable domain (missing parts from reference TRBV30 and TRBJ1-3): SQTIHQWPATLVQPVGSPLSLECTVEGTSNPNLYWYRQAAGRGLQLLFYSVGIGQISSEVPQNLSASRPQDRQFILSSKKLLLSDSGFYLCAWSLQGNGNTIYFGEGSWLTVV.

The chain carries TRBV11-3 and TRBJ2-7; no clear D. Germline-derived CDR1 and CDR2 are SGHNT and YENEEA. The CDR3 is made up of 15 amino acids. V dropped 5 bases and J dropped 2 bases, with 16 bases sitting between them. Here the CDR3 reads CASSGETAPPYEQYF. The CDR3 DNA reads TGTGCCAGCAGCGGAGAGACTGCACCACCCTACGAGCAGTACTTC.

As to this clone: At one of its ends the junction is not consistent with the germline gene, which may arise from a read error. The J gene is TRBJ2-7, the V gene TRBV6-1; D unclear. Germline V gene sequence: CDR1 MNHNS, CDR2 SASEGT. The CDR3 sequence is 15 residues long. The CDR3 region has the DNA TGTGCCAGCAGAGAAGGCCTACAGCCCTACTACGAGCAGTACTTC. Translating gives CASREGLQPYYEQYF.

The gene calls are TRBV7-9 and TRBJ1-3; D gene unclear. This CDR3 has 15 residues. V gave up 5 bases and J gave up 0 bases, with 11 bases separating them. CDR1 and CDR2 from the germline V gene are SEHNR and FQNEAQ (reference sequence). The CDR3 spells CASSQGRSSGNTIYF. Here the CDR3 DNA reads TGTGCCAGCAGCCAAGGAAGGAGCTCTGGAAACACCATATATTTT.

This clone occurred once. The rearrangement joins TRBV29-1 to TRBJ2-1; 7 bases agree with TRBD2. Germline loops: CDR1 SQVTM, CDR2 ANQGSEA. The CDR3 loop spans 12 amino acids. After removal of 5 bases from V and 4 bases from J, the junction contained 2 bases not matched to a gene. CDR3 bases: TGCAGCGTTCTCGGGGGGTACAATGAGCAGTTCTTC. This sequence encodes CSVLGGYNEQFF.

The chain links TRBV6-5 to TRBJ2-1, with TRBD2 matching 12 bases. The V segment lost 6 bases and the J segment 8 bases; nucleotides outside the gene matches: 8. The CDR3 consists of 15 residues. CDR1 MNHEY and CDR2 SVGAGI come from the germline V gene. The CDR3 DNA reads as TGTGCCAGCAGGGGGCTAGCGGGAGGGCCCGATGAGCAGTTCTTC. Its protein is CASRGLAGGPDEQFF.

This clone was detected only once. V is TRBV4-1 and J is TRBJ2-5; perhaps D is TRBD1 or TRBD2 (5 bases each). Between the trimmed V and J ends, which lost 1 base and 7 bases, there was a span of 22 bases. The CDR3 has 17 residues. CDR1 and CDR2 (germline): MGHRA, YSYEKL. CDR3 sequence (DNA): TGCGCCAGCAGCCAAGTAGTTGTGGGGGTCCCGAGTGGGACCCAGTACTTC. Protein: CASSQVVVGVPSGTQYF.

This sequence joins TRBV21-1 and TRBJ2-7. TRBV21-1 is given as a pseudogene. This CDR3 spans 10 amino acids. The CDR3 is CASSKYEQYF. In DNA, the CDR3 is TGTGCCAGCAGCAAATACGAGCAGTACTTC.

The V call is TRBV7-6, the J call TRBJ2-5; D not resolved. CDR1 and CDR2 from the germline V gene are SGHVS and FNYEAQ. Trimming stripped 3 bases from V and 5 bases from J, with 10 bases between. The CDR3 loop spans 13 amino acids. CDR3 loop: CASSFAMDETQYF. CDR3 bases: TGTGCCAGCAGCTTTGCTATGGACGAGACCCAGTACTTC.

The chain links TRBV4-2 to TRBJ1-5; 7 bases map to TRBD1. V was pared by 4 bases and J by 0 bases, with 6 bases of the junction left unmatched. Germline V lookup: CDR1 LGHNA, CDR2 YNFKEQ. This CDR3 spans 16 amino acids. CDR3: CASSLQGGSSNQPQHF. The DNA of the CDR3 is TGTGCCAGCAGCCTCCAGGGGGGGAGTAGCAATCAGCCCCAGCATTTT.

This clone was recorded only once. The CDR3 loop reads CASSSRGAYIQYF. CDR3 DNA sequence: TGTGCCAGTAGTTCCCGGGGGGCCTATATTCAGTACTTC. The chain is built from TRBV19 and TRBJ2-4, with D tentatively TRBD2 (7 bases). Germline assignment: CDR1 LNHDA and CDR2 SQIVND (reference sequence). Trimming pared 5 bases from V and 10 bases from J, leaving 15 bases between. The CDR3 is made up of 13 amino acids.